Below, one T cell receptor (beta chain) is given with its context. The data belong to a study of blood T cell repertoires in COVID-19. The data were produced by immunoSEQ multiplex PCR, yet TCRdb's version contains in-frame clones alone and is incomplete. The sample lists a few hundred thousand clones, about nine tenths occurring once. The TCR comes from a woman in her twenties or thirties with COVID-19, enrolled during active disease. The source material was peripheral blood.

For the CDR3, the DNA is TGTGCCAGCAGTGAAGGAACAGGGCTGGGCAATCAGCCCCAGCATTTT. Translating it yields CASSEGTGLGNQPQHF. The chain recombines TRBV2 with TRBJ1-5, with D possibly TRBD1 on 6 matching bases. Trimming removed 1 base from V and 2 bases from J, with 12 bases in between. The V gene's germline CDR1 is SNHLY and CDR2 FYNNEI. CDR3 length equals 16 residues.